The rows below give T cell receptor beta chains drawn from one sample of a study of OX40 agonist ivuxolimab in advanced cancers. Clones were read by immunoSEQ multiplex PCR, and TCRdb kept only the in-frame ones, dropping some. The sample consists of roughly 75,000 clones, 75% to 90% of them appearing once. Sample: CD4+ or CD8+ T cells sorted from blood, taken in a trial of the OX40 agonist ivuxolimab. The receptors come from an adult with an advanced solid tumor such as melanoma, head and neck, liver or kidney cancer. Each CDR3 is given with its conserved first and last residue. Each record gives: V gene, J gene, CDR3 protein.

V gene: TRBV11-1
J gene: TRBJ2-3
CDR3 protein: CASSSPGTGTLGADTQYF

V gene: TRBV7-2
J gene: TRBJ2-7
CDR3 protein: CASSLLPGPTYEQYF

V gene: TRBV6-5
J gene: TRBJ1-1
CDR3 protein: CASSLNRAGRAFF

V gene: TRBV5-4
J gene: TRBJ2-1
CDR3 protein: CASSAPQRGGQNEQFF

V gene: TRBV28
J gene: TRBJ2-1
CDR3 protein: CASLPRWRGGDEQFF

V gene: TRBV7-9
J gene: TRBJ1-1
CDR3 protein: CASSLGIKNTEAFF

V gene: TRBV5-4
J gene: TRBJ1-1
CDR3 protein: CASSLGIRDRNTEAFF

V gene: TRBV2
J gene: TRBJ2-3
CDR3 protein: CASSETGFNTDTQYF

V gene: TRBV6-5
J gene: TRBJ2-1
CDR3 protein: CASSNWGQGTYNEQFF

V gene: TRBV23-1
J gene: TRBJ1-6
CDR3 protein: CASSQSGTPADNSPLHF

V gene: TRBV5-4
J gene: TRBJ1-2
CDR3 protein: CASSLPTGGLNYGYTF

V gene: TRBV4-2
J gene: TRBJ1-3
CDR3 protein: CASSQETGNTIYF

V gene: TRBV14
J gene: TRBJ2-2
CDR3 protein: CASSQWSNTGELFF

V gene: TRBV7-2
J gene: TRBJ1-1
CDR3 protein: CASSLVQVGEAFF

V gene: TRBV19
J gene: TRBJ2-3
CDR3 protein: CASRERELGTDTQYF